The 6 T cell receptor beta chains listed next were all sequenced from one sample in a study of blood T cell repertoires in COVID-19. Measured with immunoSEQ multiplex PCR; TCRdb has only the in-frame clones, and not every one. The sample holds roughly 170,000 clones, roughly 90% seen once. The sequenced material came from peripheral blood. Every receptor here comes from a man aged 55-75 years with acute or convalescent COVID-19.

This rearrangement joins TRBV15 to TRBJ1-6; D is undetermined. V was cut by 0 bases and J by 14 bases, with 11 bases left in between. This CDR3 contains 13 residues. Germline CDR1 LNHNV, CDR2 YYDKDF (reference sequence). In nucleotides, the CDR3 is TGTGCCACCAGCAGAGATGCATCATCGGCCCTCCACTTT. It codes for CATSRDASSALHF.

The V call is TRBV9, the J call TRBJ2-2; TRBD2 aligns across 10 bases. J lost 5 bases, V lost 7 bases, and 8 bases had no gene match. The CDR3 contains 15 residues. Germline lookup yields CDR1 SGDLS and CDR2 YYNGEE. CDR3 residues: CASSLGSGGTGELFF. The CDR3 DNA is TGTGCCAGCTCCCTCGGTAGCGGGGGGACCGGGGAGCTGTTTTTT. Drawing the rest from reference TRBV9 and TRBJ2-2, the complete variable domain is DSGVTQTPKHLITATGQRVTLRCSPRSGDLSVYWYQQSLDQGLQFLIQYYNGEERAKGNILERFSAQQFPDLHSELNLSSLELGDSALYFCASSLGSGGTGELFFGEGSRLTVL.

This rearrangement joins TRBV5-1 to TRBJ1-3, with a possible D match to TRBD1 (5 bases). The CDR3 runs 15 residues. With 0 bases removed from V and 0 bases from J, the gap between germline ends came to 7 bases. Looked up from germline, CDR1 is SGHRS and CDR2 is YFSETQ. CDR3 residues: CASSLVGVSGNTIYF. CDR3 DNA: TGCGCCAGCAGCTTGGTAGGGGTCTCTGGAAACACCATATATTTT.

This rearrangement joins TRBV19 to TRBJ1-1, with D tentatively TRBD1 (5 bases). The length of the CDR3 is 13 residues. V lost 6 bases, J lost 2 bases, and 10 bases lay in between. Per germline, CDR1 LNHDA and CDR2 SQIVND (reference sequence). The CDR3 nucleotides read TGTGCCAGTAGGCAGGGTAGAAACACTGAAGCTTTCTTT. Its translation: CASRQGRNTEAFF.

V gene TRBV6-5 combines with J gene TRBJ2-3; 7 positions match TRBD2. This CDR3 is 15 amino acids long. Germline CDR1 is MNHEY and CDR2 is SVGAGI. J lost 1 base, V lost 8 bases, and 9 bases had no gene match. Here the CDR3 reads CASGGGRGGTDTQYF. CDR3 nucleotide sequence: TGTGCCAGCGGCGGGGGACGGGGGGGCACAGATACGCAGTATTTT.

The rearrangement links TRBV6-6 to TRBJ2-7; 7 bases align to TRBD1. Germline V gives CDR1 MNHNY, CDR2 SVGAGI (reference sequence). The CDR3 covers 15 residues. The V and J ends lost 2 bases and 6 bases, in that order; junction bases with no gene match: 10. The CDR3 DNA follows: TGTGCCAGCAGTTACCGGGGAACAGGGGTTAGCGAGCAGTACGTC. Its protein is CASSYRGTGVSEQYV.